Presented here are 5 T cell receptor beta chains from one specimen sequenced in a study of CD4 T cells in relation to SARS-CoV-2 and coronaviruses. Only in-frame clones appear in the TCRdb table, and some are missing; sequencing was by immunoSEQ multiplex PCR. The sample includes about 37,000 clones, roughly 84% of them seen just once. These receptors are not linked to any known antigen. Sequenced: naive CD4+ T cells from PBMCs, cultured in vitro. As for subset: naive CD4+ T cells isolated by negative enrichment. The receptor set was obtained from an adult with COVID-19.

The chain is built from TRBV9 and TRBJ2-1, with TRBD2 matching over 10 bases. Germline loops: CDR1 SGDLS, CDR2 YYNGEE. The CDR3 consists of 17 residues. With V trimmed by 0 bases and J by 3 bases, 6 bases remained unmatched. The CDR3 nucleotides read TGTGCCAGCAGCGTAGGGGCCACTAGCGGGATCTACAATGAGCAGTTCTTC. It is translated as CASSVGATSGIYNEQFF.

The chain links TRBV20-1 to TRBJ2-7, with 10 bases fitting TRBD2. With 3 bases clipped from V and 2 bases from J, the junction kept 7 bases outside the gene matches. Germline CDR1 DFQATT, CDR2 SNEGSKA (reference sequence). CDR3 length: 15 amino acids. CDR3 amino acids: CSASLAGVSTYEQYF. The DNA for the CDR3 is TGCAGTGCTAGTCTAGCGGGAGTGAGTACCTACGAGCAGTACTTC.

V gene TRBV19 combines with J gene TRBJ1-1; 7 bases line up with TRBD1. V trimming: 6 bases; J trimming: 4 bases; junction bases outside the gene matches: 2. This CDR3 has 12 residues. CDR1 and CDR2 (germline): LNHDA, SQIVND (reference sequence). The CDR3 sequence is CASRTGITEAFF. The CDR3 DNA follows: TGTGCCAGTAGGACAGGGATCACTGAAGCTTTCTTT.

The chain couples TRBV18 to TRBJ2-6, with 8 bases lining up with TRBD1. This CDR3 spans 17 amino acids. The V gene's germline CDR1 is KGHSH and CDR2 LQKENI. V was pared by 2 bases and J by 1 base, with 4 bases of the junction left unmatched. The CDR3 DNA sequence: TGTGCCAGCTCACCAAGGACAGGGCGGTCTGGGGCCAACGTCCTGACTTTC. Protein sequence: CASSPRTGRSGANVLTF.

The rearrangement uses TRBV25-1 and TRBJ2-7; D perhaps matches TRBD1 (6 bases). V was trimmed by 4 bases and J by 6 bases, leaving 16 bases between them. Germline V CDR1 and CDR2: MGHDK, SYGVNS. The CDR3 sequence is 14 residues long. CDR3 protein: CASSVPQGPAEQYF. The CDR3 region has the DNA TGTGCCAGCAGTGTTCCTCAGGGGCCAGCCGAGCAGTACTTC.